This is a list of T cell receptor beta chains from one sample in a study of cytomegalovirus exposure and HLA in healthy donors. Method: immunoSEQ multiplex PCR; TCRdb's copy keeps in-frame clones and lacks some. The sample records roughly 100,000 clones, 77% being singletons. The sample consisted of PBMCs. These receptors all stem from a male donor in good health and CMV-seropositive. Each CDR3 is given with its conserved first and last residue. The D gene is left open where the match is weak. For some rows the clone size is stated as once, few or many, or as a class when expanded; others skip it.

clone size: .; J gene: TRBJ1-5; V gene: TRBV28; D gene: .; CDR3 protein: CASSLTSGGDNQPQHF; CDR3 DNA: TGTGCCAGCAGCCTGACCAGTGGGGGGGATAATCAGCCCCAGCATTTT
clone size: .; J gene: TRBJ2-2; V gene: TRBV7-2; D gene: .; CDR3 protein: CASSSFTGLTGELFF; CDR3 DNA: TGTGCCAGCAGCTCCTTTACAGGGCTCACCGGGGAGCTGTTTTTT
clone size: few; J gene: TRBJ2-7; V gene: TRBV9; D gene: .; CDR3 protein: CASSAGQRSYEQYF; CDR3 DNA: TGTGCCAGCAGCGCCGGACAGCGGTCCTACGAGCAGTACTTC
clone size: .; J gene: TRBJ2-7; V gene: TRBV7-2; D gene: TRBD2; CDR3 protein: CASSHSSGREYEQYF; CDR3 DNA: TGTGCCAGCAGCCATTCTAGCGGGAGGGAGTACGAGCAGTACTTC
clone size: .; J gene: TRBJ2-7; V gene: TRBV10-3; D gene: TRBD2; CDR3 protein: CAISASSGRTAEQYF; CDR3 DNA: TGTGCCATCAGTGCCTCTAGCGGGAGGACGGCCGAGCAGTACTTC
clone size: .; J gene: TRBJ2-7; V gene: TRBV13; D gene: .; CDR3 protein: CASSLGLGGMGLYEQYF; CDR3 DNA: TGTGCCAGCAGCTTAGGCCTCGGCGGGATGGGGCTATACGAGCAGTACTTC
clone size: few; J gene: TRBJ1-1; V gene: TRBV7-2; D gene: .; CDR3 protein: CASSLERAQSDTEAFF; CDR3 DNA: TGTGCCAGCAGCTTAGAGAGGGCACAGTCGGACACTGAAGCTTTCTTT
clone size: few; J gene: TRBJ1-2; V gene: TRBV7-2; D gene: .; CDR3 protein: CASSLSGDIDYGYTF; CDR3 DNA: TGTGCCAGCAGCTTATCAGGGGACATAGACTATGGCTACACCTTC
clone size: .; J gene: TRBJ2-5; V gene: TRBV9; D gene: .; CDR3 protein: CASNIGGGGQETQYF; CDR3 DNA: TGTGCCAGCAACATTGGAGGGGGGGGCCAAGAGACCCAGTACTTC
clone size: .; J gene: TRBJ2-3; V gene: TRBV7-6; D gene: TRBD2; CDR3 protein: CASSLEALAGGIPDTQYF; CDR3 DNA: TGTGCCAGCAGCTTAGAAGCCCTAGCGGGGGGTATCCCAGATACGCAGTATTTT
clone size: .; J gene: TRBJ2-2; V gene: TRBV27; D gene: TRBD2; CDR3 protein: CASSLRLAGTGELFF; CDR3 DNA: TGTGCCAGCAGTTTACGACTAGCGGGAACCGGGGAGCTGTTTTTT
clone size: .; J gene: TRBJ2-1; V gene: TRBV7-2; D gene: .; CDR3 protein: CASSSGWSYNEQFF; CDR3 DNA: TGTGCCAGCAGCTCAGGGTGGTCCTACAATGAGCAGTTCTTC
clone size: .; J gene: TRBJ2-7; V gene: TRBV7-3; D gene: TRBD1; CDR3 protein: CASSLDREGEQYF; CDR3 DNA: TGTGCCAGCAGCTTGGACAGGGAAGGCGAGCAGTACTTC
clone size: once; J gene: TRBJ1-3; V gene: TRBV7-6; D gene: TRBD1; CDR3 protein: CASSQGQGIVGNTIYF; CDR3 DNA: TGTGCCAGCAGCCAGGGACAGGGGATAGTCGGAAACACCATATATTTT
clone size: .; J gene: TRBJ2-7; V gene: TRBV5-1; D gene: TRBD1; CDR3 protein: CASSLASRTGVYEQYF; CDR3 DNA: TGCGCCAGCAGCTTGGCCTCCCGGACAGGGGTTTACGAGCAGTACTTC
clone size: .; J gene: TRBJ2-1; V gene: TRBV6-5; D gene: TRBD1; CDR3 protein: CASSDRDRGFLEQFF; CDR3 DNA: TGTGCCAGCAGCGACCGGGACAGGGGATTCCTTGAGCAGTTCTTC
clone size: .; J gene: TRBJ2-5; V gene: TRBV7-3; D gene: .; CDR3 protein: CASSFDPQDDQYF; CDR3 DNA: TGTGCCAGCAGCTTTGACCCCCAGGATGACCAGTACTTC
clone size: .; J gene: TRBJ1-2; V gene: TRBV7-2; D gene: TRBD1; CDR3 protein: CASSLSGQGAFGYTF; CDR3 DNA: TGTGCCAGCAGCTTAAGTGGACAGGGGGCCTTTGGCTACACCTTC
clone size: .; J gene: TRBJ2-1; V gene: TRBV11-2; D gene: .; CDR3 protein: CASSLDFQAYNEQFF; CDR3 DNA: TGTGCCAGCAGCTTAGATTTCCAGGCCTACAATGAGCAGTTCTTC
clone size: .; J gene: TRBJ2-3; V gene: TRBV5-1; D gene: TRBD2; CDR3 protein: CASSFAGADTQYF; CDR3 DNA: TGCGCCAGCAGCTTCGCGGGAGCAGATACGCAGTATTTT
clone size: .; J gene: TRBJ1-1; V gene: TRBV27; D gene: .; CDR3 protein: CASSLTENTEAFF; CDR3 DNA: TGTGCCAGCAGTTTAACAGAGAACACTGAAGCTTTCTTT
clone size: few; J gene: TRBJ1-2; V gene: TRBV9; D gene: .; CDR3 protein: CASSVVNSYGYTF; CDR3 DNA: TGTGCCAGCAGCGTAGTCAATTCCTATGGCTACACCTTC
clone size: .; J gene: TRBJ1-4; V gene: TRBV19; D gene: .; CDR3 protein: CASSMGGRNRKSLFF; CDR3 DNA: TGTGCCAGTAGTATGGGAGGGAGGAACAGAAAAAGCCTGTTTTTT
clone size: .; J gene: TRBJ1-3; V gene: TRBV9; D gene: TRBD1; CDR3 protein: CASSVGTGSSGNTIYF; CDR3 DNA: TGTGCCAGCAGCGTAGGGACAGGGAGCTCTGGAAACACCATATATTTT
clone size: .; J gene: TRBJ2-2; V gene: TRBV9; D gene: TRBD2; CDR3 protein: CASQLAGVGELFF; CDR3 DNA: TGTGCCAGCCAACTAGCGGGTGTCGGGGAGCTGTTTTTT
clone size: .; J gene: TRBJ2-2; V gene: TRBV7-2; D gene: .; CDR3 protein: CASSLGSRRGELFF; CDR3 DNA: TGTGCCAGCAGCTTAGGTTCCAGGAGGGGGGAGCTGTTTTTT
clone size: .; J gene: TRBJ2-5; V gene: TRBV29-1; D gene: TRBD2; CDR3 protein: CSVEDSGRAGGTQYF; CDR3 DNA: TGCAGCGTTGAAGATAGCGGGAGGGCCGGCGGGACCCAGTACTTC
clone size: .; J gene: TRBJ2-1; V gene: TRBV5-1; D gene: TRBD2; CDR3 protein: CASSSSGTSGISSYNEQFF; CDR3 DNA: TGCGCCAGCAGCTCATCCGGGACTAGCGGGATTAGCTCCTACAATGAGCAGTTCTTC
clone size: once; J gene: TRBJ2-3; V gene: TRBV10-3; D gene: .; CDR3 protein: CAAKRGSGTDTQYF; CDR3 DNA: TGTGCCGCTAAACGGGGTAGCGGCACAGATACGCAGTATTTT
clone size: .; J gene: TRBJ2-1; V gene: TRBV7-6; D gene: .; CDR3 protein: CASSPRARDEQFF; CDR3 DNA: TGTGCCAGCAGCCCAAGAGCTAGAGATGAGCAGTTCTTC
clone size: once; J gene: TRBJ2-6; V gene: TRBV6-5; D gene: TRBD1; CDR3 protein: CASTGDSGANVLTF; CDR3 DNA: TGTGCCAGTACAGGGGACTCTGGGGCCAACGTCCTGACTTTC
clone size: .; J gene: TRBJ2-7; V gene: TRBV14; D gene: .; CDR3 protein: CASSQAESSYEQYF; CDR3 DNA: TGTGCCAGCAGCCAAGCAGAATCCTCCTACGAGCAGTACTTC
clone size: .; J gene: TRBJ2-6; V gene: TRBV27; D gene: .; CDR3 protein: CASSLSQGGVLTF; CDR3 DNA: TGTGCCAGCAGTTTATCACAGGGAGGGGTCCTGACTTTC
clone size: .; J gene: TRBJ1-5; V gene: TRBV6-5; D gene: .; CDR3 protein: CASSETGGNQPQHF; CDR3 DNA: TGTGCCAGCTCCGAGACGGGGGGCAATCAGCCCCAGCATTTT
clone size: .; J gene: TRBJ1-1; V gene: TRBV7-8; D gene: TRBD1; CDR3 protein: CASSQGQGESRAFF; CDR3 DNA: TGTGCCAGCAGCCAGGGACAGGGGGAATCGAGAGCTTTCTTT
clone size: .; J gene: TRBJ1-5; V gene: TRBV7-8; D gene: .; CDR3 protein: CASSHSGQGGTSGQPQHF; CDR3 DNA: TGTGCCAGCAGCCACTCCGGGCAGGGTGGGACTTCTGGCCAGCCCCAGCATTTT
clone size: .; J gene: TRBJ2-3; V gene: TRBV9; D gene: .; CDR3 protein: CASSVALRSTDTQYF; CDR3 DNA: TGTGCCAGCAGCGTAGCCTTGCGGAGCACAGATACGCAGTATTTT
clone size: .; J gene: TRBJ2-7; V gene: TRBV10-3; D gene: TRBD2; CDR3 protein: CAISDSLAGYSYEQYF; CDR3 DNA: TGTGCCATCAGTGATTCACTAGCGGGTTACTCCTACGAGCAGTACTTC
clone size: .; J gene: TRBJ2-7; V gene: TRBV25-1; D gene: .; CDR3 protein: CASSGDTTYEQYF; CDR3 DNA: TGTGCCAGCAGCGGGGACACGACTTACGAGCAGTACTTC
clone size: .; J gene: TRBJ2-3; V gene: TRBV27; D gene: .; CDR3 protein: CASSLRFRGQTDTQYF; CDR3 DNA: TGTGCCAGCAGTTTAAGGTTCAGGGGACAAACAGATACGCAGTATTTT
clone size: .; J gene: TRBJ2-7; V gene: TRBV28; D gene: TRBD2; CDR3 protein: CASTAPTSGDYEQYF; CDR3 DNA: TGTGCCAGCACCGCGCCGACTAGCGGAGACTACGAGCAGTACTTC
clone size: .; J gene: TRBJ1-2; V gene: TRBV28; D gene: .; CDR3 protein: CASSFGDRGYTF; CDR3 DNA: TGTGCCAGCAGCTTCGGGGATCGGGGCTACACCTTC
clone size: .; J gene: TRBJ2-7; V gene: TRBV30; D gene: TRBD2; CDR3 protein: CAWSGKRELYEQYF; CDR3 DNA: TGTGCCTGGAGTGGAAAGCGGGAGCTCTACGAGCAGTACTTC